This TCR beta chain was sequenced in a study of T cell changes during pregnancy in multiple sclerosis. Sequenced by immunoSEQ multiplex PCR; TCRdb stores in-frame clones only, minus some. The sample includes 17,000 or so clones, roughly 86% of them seen just once. This CDR3 contains 13 residues. V dropped 6 bases and J dropped 3 bases, with 12 bases sitting between them. Germline V CDR1 and CDR2: LGHNA, YNFKEQ. V is TRBV4-2 and J is TRBJ2-7; D uncertain. The receptor was isolated from a female donor in good health, enrolled as a control in a pregnancy study. This material consisted of CD8+ T cells from peripheral blood mononuclear cells, taken after pregnancy. Here the CDR3 DNA reads TGTGCCAGCAGTCCAAATTTACTCTACGAGCAGTACTTC. This translates into CASSPNLLYEQYF.